Listed here are 16 T cell receptor beta chains from one sample, sequenced in a study of blood T cell repertoires in COVID-19. This table comes from immunoSEQ multiplex PCR, and its TCRdb copy is limited to in-frame clones, with some not included. The repertoire includes fewer than 400,000 clones, approximately 86% of them detected once, and approximately 2.9% sits in the top ten. Material for sequencing was peripheral blood. Receptor source: a human donor in a cohort sampled during active COVID-19.

The gene calls are TRBV28 and TRBJ1-1, with 8 nucleotides matching TRBD1. The CDR3 has 15 residues. V gave up 2 bases and J gave up 0 bases; unmatched junction bases: 2. CDR1 MDHEN and CDR2 SYDVKM come from the germline V gene. This CDR3 is CASSLGDRLNTEAFF. As DNA, the CDR3 is TGTGCCAGCAGTTTAGGGGACAGGTTGAACACTGAAGCTTTCTTT.

The rearrangement links TRBV7-9 to TRBJ2-1, with TRBD2 identical over 8 bases. V trimming: 5 bases; J trimming: 7 bases; junction bases outside the gene matches: 13. CDR3 size: 16 residues. Germline-derived CDR1 and CDR2 are SEHNR and FQNEAQ (reference sequence). This CDR3 reads CASSPVAAGGRNEQFF. In DNA, the CDR3 is TGTGCCAGCAGCCCGGTCGCCGCGGGAGGTAGGAATGAGCAGTTCTTC.

This chain links TRBV18 with TRBJ1-4; D possibly corresponds to TRBD1 (6 bases). The CDR3 has 16 residues. V dropped 6 bases and J dropped 3 bases, with 17 bases sitting between them. Per germline, CDR1 KGHSH and CDR2 LQKENI. Written as DNA, the CDR3 is TGTGCCAGCTCCCGACAGGAGTTTCGGTCTAATGAAAAACTGTTTTTT. It encodes CASSRQEFRSNEKLFF.

The chain couples TRBV7-9 to TRBJ1-2; 7 bases line up with TRBD1. Germline CDR1 is SEHNR and CDR2 is FQNEAQ (reference sequence). The CDR3 runs 14 residues. V gave up 4 bases and J gave up 4 bases; unmatched junction bases: 6. The DNA of the CDR3 is TGTGCCAGCAGCTGGGACAGTGATGGCTATGGCTACACCTTC. It codes for CASSWDSDGYGYTF. Together with reference TRBV7-9 and TRBJ1-2, the CDR3 gives the full variable domain: DTGVSQNPRHKITKRGQNVTFRCDPISEHNRLYWYRQTLGQGPEFLTYFQNEAQLEKSRLLSDRFSAERPKGSFSTLEIQRTEQGDSAMYLCASSWDSDGYGYTFGSGTRLTVV.

The chain employs TRBV28 and TRBJ1-5; D might be TRBD1 (6 bases). The CDR3 has 15 residues. The V and J ends lost 8 bases and 3 bases respectively, with 17 bases between them. CDR1 and CDR2 (germline): MDHEN, SYDVKM. The CDR3 loop is CASAAQGSFNQPQHF. DNA of the CDR3: TGTGCCAGCGCGGCACAGGGTAGCTTCAATCAGCCCCAGCATTTT. Full variable domain (remainder filled in from reference TRBV28 and TRBJ1-5): DVKVTQSSRYLVKRTGEKVFLECVQDMDHENMFWYRQDPGLGLRLIYFSYDVKMKEKGDIPEGYSVSREKKERFSLILESASTNQTSMYLCASAAQGSFNQPQHFGDGTRLSIL.

The chain uses TRBV4-1 and TRBJ1-1, with D maybe TRBD1 (6 bases). The CDR3 is 14 amino acids. Trimming removed 1 base at V and 10 bases at J, with 16 bases between. Germline CDR1 is MGHRA and CDR2 is YSYEKL. CDR3 region: CASSQVPRGFGAFF. CDR3 DNA: TGCGCCAGCAGCCAAGTCCCCAGGGGTTTTGGAGCTTTCTTT.

This rearrangement joins TRBV29-1 to TRBJ1-1; the D is unclear. CDR1 SQVTM and CDR2 ANQGSEA come from the germline V gene. V lost 6 bases and J lost 0, with 8 bases in between. This CDR3 has 12 amino acids. The CDR3 sequence is CSVGEVNTEAFF. Written as DNA, the CDR3 is TGCAGCGTCGGAGAAGTGAACACTGAAGCTTTCTTT.

The chain employs TRBV5-4 and TRBJ2-2; 8 bases line up with TRBD2. The V gene end was trimmed by 4 bases and the J gene end by 0 bases; junction bases not matched to a gene: 11. The germline CDR1 and CDR2 sequences are SGHNT and YYREEE (reference sequence). This CDR3 has 18 residues. The DNA for the CDR3 is TGTGCCAGCAGCGGGGGCCTAGCGGGTAACGCGAACACCGGGGAGCTGTTTTTT. Its protein product is CASSGGLAGNANTGELFF.

This chain uses TRBV5-1 with TRBJ2-7; a possible D gene is TRBD2 (5 bases). V lost 4 bases and J 2 bases, leaving 13 bases between the germline ends. The CDR3 totals 14 residues. Germline values: CDR1 SGHRS, CDR2 YFSETQ. CDR3 loop: CASSARTGTYEQYF. CDR3 DNA: TGCGCCAGCAGCGCCAGGACGGGAACCTACGAGCAGTACTTC. Full variable domain (remainder filled in from reference TRBV5-1 and TRBJ2-7): KAGVTQTPRYLIKTRGQQVTLSCSPISGHRSVSWYQQTPGQGLQFLFEYFSETQRNKGNFPGRFSGRQFSNSRSEMNVSTLELGDSALYLCASSARTGTYEQYFGPGTRLTVT.

The V gene is TRBV28, the J gene TRBJ2-2, with 7 bases matching TRBD2. The CDR3 has 15 amino acids. J lost 8 bases, V lost 0 bases, and 6 bases had no gene match. Germline CDR1 reads MDHEN; CDR2 reads SYDVKM. The CDR3 sequence: CASSLWGGSSGELFF. The CDR3 DNA follows: TGTGCCAGCAGTTTATGGGGCGGGAGTTCAGGGGAGCTGTTTTTT.

The chain has TRBV30 and TRBJ2-3; TRBD2 agrees at 7 bases. Germline CDR1 and CDR2: GTSNPN and SVGIG (reference sequence). Trimming cost V 7 bases and J 4 bases; bases outside gene matches: 8. The CDR3 has 13 residues. CDR3 sequence reads: CASSRGSADTQYF. The CDR3 DNA follows: TGTGCCTCCTCCCGCGGGAGCGCAGATACGCAGTATTTT.

With regard to this clone: A much larger clone sits a single nucleotide away, making a read error possible. The chain combines TRBV5-6 with TRBJ2-1; 12 bases align to TRBD2. Trimming took 3 bases from V and 2 from J; bases not matched to a gene: 0. This CDR3 contains 15 residues. Germline lookup yields CDR1 SGHDT and CDR2 YYEEEE. DNA of the CDR3: TGTGCCAGCAGCTCTAGCGGGGGGGCCTACAATGAGCAGTTCTTC. Amino acids: CASSSSGGAYNEQFF. The variable domain in full, with the rest retrieved from reference TRBV5-6 and TRBJ2-1, is DAGVTQSPTHLIKTRGQQVTLRCSPKSGHDTVSWYQQALGQGPQFIFQYYEEEERQRGNFPDRFSGHQFPNYSSELNVNALLLGDSALYLCASSSSGGAYNEQFFGPGTRLTVL.

The CDR3 DNA reads TGTGCCAGCAGCCCGCTGGGACTAGCGGGAGTGAATGAGCAGTTCTTC. Protein sequence: CASSPLGLAGVNEQFF. The rearrangement uses TRBV4-2 and TRBJ2-1; 14 positions match TRBD2. CDR1 and CDR2 from the germline V gene are LGHNA and YNFKEQ. V lost 4 bases and J lost 7; bases outside the gene matches: 6. The CDR3 contains 16 residues.

This clone was counted only a few times. This rearrangement joins TRBV28 to TRBJ2-5; D remains unclear. V lost 2 bases and J lost 5, with 6 bases in between. This CDR3 region has 12 residues. Germline V lookup: CDR1 MDHEN, CDR2 SYDVKM. The CDR3 is CASSLVSETQYF. The DNA of the CDR3 is TGTGCCAGCAGTTTAGTGTCGGAGACCCAGTACTTC.

The gene calls are TRBV6-2 or TRBV6-3 and TRBJ2-1; TRBD1 matches at 9 bases. The CDR3 length is 15 residues. CDR1 is MNHEY, CDR2 SVGEGT, per germline. V was pared by 5 bases and J by 6 bases, with 8 bases of the junction left unmatched. This chain's CDR3 is CASSDRDRASNEQFF. CDR3 in DNA: TGTGCCAGCAGTGACCGGGACAGGGCGTCCAATGAGCAGTTCTTC.

V usage is TRBV19 and J usage is TRBJ2-7; a possible D gene is TRBD2 (5 bases). This CDR3 comprises 13 residues. CDR1 and CDR2 (germline): LNHDA, SQIVND (reference sequence). V shed 5 bases and J shed 3 bases, with 11 bases lying between them. The CDR3 DNA is TGTGCCAGTAGTGCCCCGGGGAACTACGAGCAGTACTTC. This gives the protein CASSAPGNYEQYF.